A single sample gave rise to the 9 T cell receptor beta chains below, sequenced in a study of CD8 T cells in Susac syndrome. RNA amounts of roughly 0.5 to 1 ug underwent reverse transcription with random hexamers. MiXCR was run by TCRdb on the immunoSEQ multiplex PCR reads, yielding one entry per CDR3 protein. The top ten clones hold about 0.14% of a sample with some 210,000 distinct CDR3 sequences, approximately 94% of them seen once. Sequencing was carried out using CD4+ T cells from PBMCs. The receptors here all came from a human donor with Susac syndrome.

Notes on this clonotype: Germline and junction disagree at one end, which may indicate a read error. V gene TRBV5-1 combines with J gene TRBJ1-1, with TRBD1 identical over 7 bases. This CDR3 has 15 residues. From germline, CDR1 is SGHRS and CDR2 YFSETQ. CDR3 region: CTSSLRRGESTEAFF. CDR3 nucleotide sequence: TGCACCAGCAGCTTGCGCAGGGGGGAAAGCACTGAAGCTTTCTTT.

This rearrangement joins TRBV20-1 to TRBJ2-3; D is unclear. The V and J ends lost 4 bases and 0 bases respectively, with 5 bases between them. Germline CDR1 DFQATT, CDR2 SNEGSKA (reference sequence). The length of the CDR3 is 12 residues. The CDR3 DNA sequence: TGCAGTGCTAAAGATAGCACAGATACGCAGTATTTT. Encoded protein: CSAKDSTDTQYF.

V is TRBV30 and J is TRBJ1-2; D not resolved. Germline V CDR1 and CDR2: GTSNPN, SVGIG (reference sequence). The ends were cut back, 0 bases at V and 5 bases at J, with 16 bases in the middle. The CDR3 runs 15 residues. Here the CDR3 reads CAWSVNEAVEYGYTF. In DNA, the CDR3 is TGTGCCTGGAGTGTAAATGAGGCAGTGGAATATGGCTACACCTTC.

J is TRBJ1-6 and V is TRBV6-5; possibly TRBD1 for D (6 bases). Germline values: CDR1 MNHEY, CDR2 SVGAGI. Trimming removed 2 bases from V and 9 bases from J, with 23 bases in between. This CDR3 is 18 amino acids long. This CDR3 is CASSYEGGAADGGSPLHF. CDR3 DNA: TGTGCCAGCAGTTACGAGGGGGGGGCAGCCGACGGTGGTTCACCCCTCCACTTT.

The V and J genes are TRBV27 and TRBJ1-6; D gene unclear. Germline CDR1 is MNHEY and CDR2 is SMNVEV (reference sequence). The CDR3 has 16 residues. Deletions cut 6 bases from V and 1 base from J, with 13 bases between. Here the CDR3 reads CASSPAGLSYNSPLHF. The CDR3 DNA is TGTGCCAGCAGCCCCGCGGGTTTGTCCTATAATTCACCCCTCCACTTT.

The chain links TRBV12-3 or TRBV12-4 to TRBJ2-3; D uncertain. The CDR3 is made up of 13 amino acids. V was cut by 3 bases and J by 0 bases, with 4 bases left in between. As DNA, the CDR3 is TGTGCCAGCAGTTTTGGTAGCACAGATACGCAGTATTTT. Encoded protein: CASSFGSTDTQYF.

The gene calls are TRBV7-3 and TRBJ2-1, with D perhaps being TRBD1 or TRBD2 (5 bases each). Germline loops: CDR1 SGHTA, CDR2 FQGTGA. The CDR3 has 14 amino acids. Trimming took 1 base from V and 6 from J, leaving 10 bases between them. The CDR3 coding sequence is TGTGCCAGCAGCTTAATGGGGACCTCCAATGAGCAGTTCTTC. This codes for CASSLMGTSNEQFF.

The gene calls are TRBV19 and TRBJ1-4, with a weak D call TRBD1 (5 bases). The assigned J gene may be wrong: the sequence end matches TRBJ2-2 better. Germline assignment: CDR1 LNHDA and CDR2 SQIVND (reference sequence). The CDR3 consists of 16 residues. CDR3 nucleotide sequence: TGTGCCAGTAGTAGCCCATCCGGGCAGGGATGGATGGAGCTGTTTTTT. Translation gives CASSSPSGQGWMELFF.

The chain links TRBV11-2 to TRBJ1-1; TRBD1 aligns across 7 bases. The CDR3 extends over 16 amino acids. V dropped 1 base and J dropped 3; count of bases not matched to a gene: 8. CDR1 and CDR2 from the germline V gene are SGHAT and FQNNGV. The CDR3 here is CASSLVRGRVDTEAFF. The CDR3 nucleotides are TGTGCCAGCAGCTTAGTGAGGGGGCGCGTGGACACTGAAGCTTTCTTT.